A single sample gave rise to the 4 T cell receptor beta chains below, sequenced in a study of blood T cell repertoires in COVID-19. Assay used: immunoSEQ multiplex PCR; TCRdb lists only in-frame clones, some missing. The sample consists of about 190,000 clones, about nine tenths of them appearing once. Sequenced material: peripheral blood. Source of these receptors: a man aged 35 to 55 with acute or convalescent COVID-19.

J is TRBJ1-5 and V is TRBV6-2 or TRBV6-3; possibly TRBD1 for D (5 bases). The V end was cut by 4 bases, the J end by 3 bases, with 10 bases between. The CDR3 runs 14 residues. Germline V gives CDR1 MNHEY, CDR2 SVGEGT. The CDR3 is CASSSAGSNQPQHF. In DNA form, the CDR3 reads TGTGCCAGCAGTTCCGCAGGGTCCAATCAGCCCCAGCATTTT.

In nucleotides, the CDR3 is TGCGCCAGCAGCAGACAGGGAGATCTCACCGGGGAGCTGTTTTTT. It is translated as CASSRQGDLTGELFF. The chain combines TRBV5-1 with TRBJ2-2, with 7 positions matching TRBD1. Germline V gene sequence: CDR1 SGHRS, CDR2 YFSETQ. Trimming took 4 bases from V and 4 from J; bases not matched to a gene: 7. CDR3 length: 15 amino acids.

The V gene is TRBV28, the J gene TRBJ2-5; D may be TRBD2 (6 bases). Looked up from germline, CDR1 is MDHEN and CDR2 is SYDVKM. V lost 5 bases to trimming and J lost 5 bases, with 15 bases between them. The CDR3 runs 14 residues. The chain's CDR3 is CASSGGGSAETQYF. For the CDR3, the DNA is TGTGCCAGCAGTGGTGGGGGGTCGGCGGAGACCCAGTACTTC. The variable domain in full, with the rest retrieved from reference TRBV28 and TRBJ2-5, is DVKVTQSSRYLVKRTGEKVFLECVQDMDHENMFWYRQDPGLGLRLIYFSYDVKMKEKGDIPEGYSVSREKKERFSLILESASTNQTSMYLCASSGGGSAETQYFGPGTRLLVL.

The rearrangement links TRBV19 to TRBJ1-1; D possibly corresponds to TRBD1 (6 bases). V lost 3 bases, J lost 5 bases, and 13 bases lay in between. CDR3 length: 14 residues. Per germline, CDR1 LNHDA and CDR2 SQIVND (reference sequence). The CDR3 nucleotides are TGTGCCAGTAGTATTTCAGGGGTAGAGACTGAAGCTTTCTTT. Encoded protein: CASSISGVETEAFF.